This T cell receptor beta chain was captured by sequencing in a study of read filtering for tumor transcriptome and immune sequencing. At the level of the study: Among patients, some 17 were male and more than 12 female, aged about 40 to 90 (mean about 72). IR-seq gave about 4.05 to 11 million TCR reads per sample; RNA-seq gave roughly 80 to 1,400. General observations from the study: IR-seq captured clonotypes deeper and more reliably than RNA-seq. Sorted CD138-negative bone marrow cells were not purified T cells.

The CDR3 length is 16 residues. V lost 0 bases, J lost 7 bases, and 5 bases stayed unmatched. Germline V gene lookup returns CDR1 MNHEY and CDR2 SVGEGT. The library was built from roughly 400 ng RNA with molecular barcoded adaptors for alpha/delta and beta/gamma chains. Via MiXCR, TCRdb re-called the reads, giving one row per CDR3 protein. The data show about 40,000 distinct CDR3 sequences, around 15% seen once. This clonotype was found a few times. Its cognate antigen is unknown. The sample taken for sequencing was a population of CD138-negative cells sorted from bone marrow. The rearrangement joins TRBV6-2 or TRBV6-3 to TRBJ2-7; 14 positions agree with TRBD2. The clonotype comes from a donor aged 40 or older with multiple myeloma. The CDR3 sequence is CASSYSTGTSGREQYF. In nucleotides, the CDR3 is TGTGCCAGCAGTTACTCTACCGGGACTAGCGGGAGAGAGCAGTACTTC.